Listed below are T cell receptor beta chains from one sample, sequenced in a study of shared clonotypes between healthy human individuals. The protocol was immunoSEQ multiplex PCR, while the TCRdb copy is restricted to in-frame clones and leaves out a portion. The sample lists 600,000 to 700,000 clones, around three quarters seen once, with around 2% in the top ten. The source material was memory CD4+ T cells sorted from blood. Receptors were obtained from a woman in her twenties or thirties in good health. Each CDR3 is given with its conserved first and last residue. The order of the fields is J gene, D gene, V gene, clone size, CDR3 DNA, CDR3 protein. A D gene is named only where the DNA matches it firmly. Not all rows give a size; the values are once, few, many and, for expanded clones, a class.

TRBJ2-3	TRBD2	TRBV5-1	once	TGCGCCAGCAGCTTGGGACTAGCGGGAACTAGCACAGATACGCAGTATTTT	CASSLGLAGTSTDTQYF
TRBJ1-5	.	TRBV6-6	.	TGTGCCAGCAGTAAAAGCAATCAGCCCCAGCATTTT	CASSKSNQPQHF
TRBJ1-4	.	TRBV27	.	TGTGCCAGCAAGGAGGGTGGTGGGGAAAAACTGTTTTTT	CASKEGGGEKLFF
TRBJ2-7	.	TRBV18	.	TGTGCCAGCTCTCAAATCTACGGAGGCGAGCAGTACTTC	CASSQIYGGEQYF
TRBJ2-1	.	TRBV18	.	TGTGCCAGCTCACCACTGGGGAATGAGCAGTTCTTC	CASSPLGNEQFF
TRBJ1-6	.	TRBV2	.	TGTGCCAGCAGTGAAGCAAGGGGGGATCCCCTCCACTTT	CASSEARGDPLHF
TRBJ2-7	.	TRBV9	.	TGTGCCAGCAGTGCAAGGGAGTCCTACGAGCAGTACTTC	CASSARESYEQYF
TRBJ1-1	.	TRBV10-1	.	TGCGCCAGCAATGGGGGGCTCGAGAACACTGAAGCTTTCTTT	CASNGGLENTEAFF
TRBJ2-3	.	TRBV30	few	TGTGCCTGGAGTAGGGGTTTAGATACGCAGTATTTT	CAWSRGLDTQYF
TRBJ2-3	.	TRBV10-1	many	TGCGCCAGCAGTGAGCCAGGGTTGGGCACAGATACGCAGTATTTT	CASSEPGLGTDTQYF
TRBJ2-7	.	TRBV18	few	TGTGCCAGCTCACCCCGGACAGCCGAGGTCGGGGAGCAGTACTTC	CASSPRTAEVGEQYF
TRBJ1-5	TRBD1	TRBV19	.	TGTGCCAGTAGTATATTTGGACAGGGAGGTATCAATCAGCCCCAGCATTTT	CASSIFGQGGINQPQHF
TRBJ1-1	TRBD1	TRBV6-1	.	TGTGCCAGCAGTGATAGAGACAGGGGAGTCAGGGGTGGTACTGAAGCTTTCTTT	CASSDRDRGVRGGTEAFF